This T cell receptor (beta chain) was retrieved from a study of spatial heterogeneity in lung cancer (dated by TCRdb to about 2019). About the study as a whole: Beta-chain transcripts were consistently detected in greater numbers than alpha-chain transcripts, which likely reflected higher beta-chain transcript abundance. In the raw uncorrected reads, each unique combination of TCR and UMI appeared more than ten times on average. The study quantitatively compared TCR alpha and beta repertoires across multiple tumor regions, matched nontumor lung and blood in non-small cell lung cancer. Nonsynonymous mutation counts, determined by whole-exome sequencing of tumor tissue, were related to features of the TCR repertoire. Both alpha and beta chains were TCR-sequenced in 200 to 250 tumor regions, roughly 70 matched nontumor lung samples and around 54 PBMC samples obtained at surgery. The research as a whole found: Ubiquitous expanded tumor TCRs were detected in blood more often at tumor resection than at routine follow-up. Additional single-cell paired TCR alpha and beta sequencing was considered necessary to confirm, at a functional level, the hypothesis that regional TCRs recognize regional mutations.

At least ten counts were recorded for this clonotype. There is no known antigen for this receptor. No quality values exist for individual bases; no much larger clone is one base distant. At the junction V is shortened by 4 bases and J by 6 bases, with 9 bases in between. CDR1 and CDR2 are drawn from the germline V gene: SGHRS, YFSETQ. Reading from cysteine to phenylalanine, the CDR3 counts 12 amino acids. Only CDR3 DNA is held: 36 bases, read in frame from base 1. This specimen's time point label, per the study, means: sample taken at primary tumor resection. Without any cell sorting, TCR sequencing was performed on whole RNA extracted either from tumor and nontumor lung tissue or from cryopreserved PBMC samples. The donors were fewer than 90 patients from the lung TRACERx cohort who had early-stage, untreated non-small cell lung cancer. Only patients for whom sufficient RNA was available from at least two tumor regions were selected for TCR sequencing.

Libraries were made using 5' RACE. The listed sequencing device is NextSeq 500. To allow correction of PCR and sequencing errors, the TCR library protocol tagged every TCR cDNA molecule with a unique molecular identifier. Concerning the study's data processing: TCR identification, UMI-based error correction and CDR3 extraction were performed with Decombinator tools. TCRs above a frequency of 2 per 1,000, corresponding to the top 1% of the tumor frequency distribution, were defined as expanded. Renyi diversity was calculated using the R vegan package after each repertoire was subsampled 100 times to 5,000 TCRs. To build CDR3 similarity networks, amino acid triplet string-kernel similarity was used, and CDR3s were connected when their pairwise similarity was above 0.82. TCRdb trimmed the raw reads at Q25, called clones with MiXCR and kept productive beta chains. Rows with one shared CDR3 protein collapse into an entry with the most common genes and DNA. The authors' filters were not applied to this entry. The sample table holds 50,000 to 65,000 distinct CDR3 sequences, of which over 5.5% were seen once. The biggest ten clones account for approximately 2.9% of the sample.

Source: PBMCs, taken at surgery. The rearranged chain carries TRBV5-1 and TRBJ2-3, with TRBD2 tentatively as D gene (5 bases match). The receptor was derived from a female donor with early-stage non-small cell lung cancer. The CDR3 region reads CASSLRADTQYF. DNA sequence: TGCGCCAGCAGCCTGAGGGCCGATACGCAGTATTTT.